This TCR beta chain emerged from a study of cytomegalovirus exposure and HLA in healthy donors. General study points: A few CMV-associated chains proved CMV antigen-specific in vitro. Associated with cytomegalovirus, according to the listing, were 150 to 200 TCR beta chains.

This clone was seen a single time. Its antigen remains unidentified. Germline V gene data show CDR1 as SGHTA and CDR2 as FQGNSA. CDR3 length equals 14 residues. V gave up 5 bases and J gave up 8 bases, with 18 bases separating them. Sequencing used immunoSEQ multiplex PCR; TCRdb keeps in-frame clones, though not all of them. The sample contains about 64,000 clones, 85% to 95% of which appear only once. This chain joins TRBV7-2 and TRBJ1-2, with D uncertain. This clonotype was sampled from a woman aged 18 to 35 in good health and CMV-seropositive. Sequencing input: PBMCs. The CDR3 DNA follows: TGTGCCAGCAGCCCGGAGGGCGGGCGTAAGGGCTACACCTTC. This encodes CASSPEGGRKGYTF. Combining the CDR3 with reference TRBV7-2 and TRBJ1-2 gives the whole variable domain GAGVSQSPSNKVTEKGKDVELRCDPISGHTALYWYRQSLGQGLEFLIYFQGNSAPDKSGLPSDRFSAERTGGSVSTLTIQRTQQEDSAVYLCASSPEGGRKGYTFGSGTRLTVV.